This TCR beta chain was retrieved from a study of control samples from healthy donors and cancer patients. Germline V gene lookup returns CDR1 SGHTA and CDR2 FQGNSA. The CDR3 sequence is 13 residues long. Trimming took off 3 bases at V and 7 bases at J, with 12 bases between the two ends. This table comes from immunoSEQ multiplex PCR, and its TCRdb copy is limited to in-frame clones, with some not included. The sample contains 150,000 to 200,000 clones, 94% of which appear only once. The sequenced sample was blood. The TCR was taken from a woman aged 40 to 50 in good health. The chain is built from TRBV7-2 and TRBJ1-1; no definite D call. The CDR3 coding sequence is TGTGCCAGCAGCTTGGGTAGCCCGCGTGAAGCTTTCTTT. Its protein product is CASSLGSPREAFF.